A selection of T cell receptor beta chains follows, all from one sample in a study of T cell responses to AZD1222 COVID-19 vaccine. Assay: immunoSEQ multiplex PCR; the TCRdb copy retains only in-frame clones and omits some. The table lists 90,000 to 150,000 clones, about 87% of them singletons. The material was peripheral blood, obtained on day 0 of AZD1222 vaccination. Source of these receptors: an adult in good health. CDR3s include the opening cysteine and the closing phenylalanine or tryptophan. Each record gives: D gene, clone size, V gene, J gene, CDR3 protein, CDR3 DNA. The D gene is left open where the match is weak. Expanded clones get a size class; other rows say once, few or many, or leave the size out.

TRBD2	NA	TRBV19	TRBJ2-2	CASSIFRTSGSDTGELFF	TGTGCCAGTAGTATATTTCGGACTAGCGGGTCGGACACCGGGGAGCTGTTTTTT
NA	NA	TRBV6-5	TRBJ1-5	CASSKTDSNQPQHF	TGTGCCAGCAGCAAGACAGATAGCAATCAGCCCCAGCATTTT
NA	NA	TRBV28	TRBJ2-7	CASRAAGLGGEQYF	TGTGCCAGCAGGGCGGCGGGCCTTGGAGGGGAGCAGTACTTC
NA	NA	TRBV10-2	TRBJ1-5	CASSSRYQPQHF	TGCGCCAGCAGTTCGCGATATCAGCCCCAGCATTTT
TRBD1	NA	TRBV2	TRBJ1-1	CATAGQGQAFF	TGTGCCACCGCGGGACAGGGACAGGCTTTCTTT
NA	NA	TRBV4-1	TRBJ2-5	CASSQDWLGEETQYF	TGCGCCAGCAGCCAAGATTGGCTGGGGGAGGAGACCCAGTACTTC
NA	NA	TRBV18	TRBJ1-1	CASSSGRNTEAFF	TGTGCCAGCTCATCCGGACGGAACACTGAAGCTTTCTTT
NA	once	TRBV6-5	TRBJ2-7	CASSYQDSYYEQYF	TGTGCCAGCAGTTACCAAGACAGTTACTACGAGCAGTACTTC
TRBD2	NA	TRBV18	TRBJ2-7	CASSQSGGPVNEQYF	TGTGCCAGCTCCCAAAGCGGGGGGCCCGTGAACGAGCAGTACTTC
NA	NA	TRBV7-2	TRBJ2-7	CASSPLAREQYF	TGTGCCAGCAGCCCTCTAGCGAGGGAGCAGTACTTC
NA	NA	TRBV5-4	TRBJ1-1	CASSLEMDRHTEAFF	TGTGCCAGCAGCTTGGAAATGGACCGACACACTGAAGCTTTCTTT
NA	many	TRBV30	TRBJ1-2	CAWTSGGDGYTF	TGTGCCTGGACCTCAGGCGGGGATGGCTACACCTTC
NA	NA	TRBV5-1	TRBJ1-1	CASSLSGGDTEAFF	TGCGCCAGCAGCCTCTCGGGTGGGGACACTGAAGCTTTCTTT
NA	NA	TRBV2	TRBJ2-1	CASSAGQSTYNEQFF	TGTGCCAGCAGTGCCGGACAGTCCACCTACAATGAGCAGTTCTTC
NA	once	TRBV5-1	TRBJ1-1	CASSFNPRGKNTEAFF	TGCGCCAGCAGCTTCAATCCCAGGGGAAAGAACACTGAAGCTTTCTTT
NA	NA	TRBV27	TRBJ2-7	CASSIPYEQYF	TGTGCCAGCAGTATACCCTACGAGCAGTACTTC
NA	NA	TRBV18	TRBJ1-1	CASSPTYTGTTEAFF	TGTGCCAGCTCACCAACGTATACAGGGACCACTGAAGCTTTCTTT
TRBD1	NA	TRBV24-1	TRBJ1-1	CATSDSGGTGDEAFF	TGTGCCACCAGTGATTCGGGGGGCACAGGGGACGAAGCTTTCTTT
NA	NA	TRBV3-1/TRBV3-2	TRBJ2-1	CASSRWGKQFF	TGTGCCAGCAGCCGGTGGGGGAAGCAGTTCTTC
NA	once	TRBV5-1	TRBJ1-1	CASSLTGMNTEAFF	TGCGCCAGCAGCTTGACAGGTATGAACACTGAAGCTTTCTTT
NA	once	TRBV4-2	TRBJ2-1	CASSQGQTYNEQFF	TGTGCCAGCAGCCAAGGGCAAACCTACAATGAGCAGTTCTTC
TRBD1	NA	TRBV11-2	TRBJ2-1	CASIESGTGRFSEQFF	TGTGCCAGCATCGAATCCGGGACAGGGCGTTTCAGTGAGCAGTTCTTC
NA	NA	TRBV5-4	TRBJ2-3	CASSLANTDTQYF	TGTGCCAGCAGCTTGGCCAACACAGATACGCAGTATTTT
NA	NA	TRBV6-1	TRBJ1-2	CASSEGGGIYGYTF	TGTGCCAGCAGTGAAGGAGGGGGAATATATGGCTACACCTTC
NA	NA	TRBV29-1	TRBJ1-1	CSVEPAGTEAFF	TGCAGCGTTGAACCGGCGGGGACTGAAGCTTTCTTT
NA	NA	TRBV29-1	TRBJ2-7	CSVGGFYEQYF	TGCAGCGTTGGTGGCTTTTACGAGCAGTACTTC
NA	NA	TRBV12-3/TRBV12-4	TRBJ2-2	CASSRARWALFF	TGTGCCAGCAGCCGGGCCAGGTGGGCCCTGTTTTTT
NA	NA	TRBV6-6	TRBJ1-4	CASSYGGVNEKLFF	TGTGCCAGCAGTTACGGGGGAGTTAATGAAAAACTGTTTTTT
NA	NA	TRBV27	TRBJ2-1	CASSLGVRGYTEQFF	TGTGCCAGCAGTTTGGGGGTACGTGGTTACACTGAGCAGTTCTTC
TRBD1	NA	TRBV19	TRBJ1-5	CASRWYGTGGNQPQHF	TGTGCCAGTAGATGGTACGGGACAGGGGGCAATCAGCCCCAGCATTTT
TRBD2	once	TRBV7-8	TRBJ2-1	CASSLRGGAYNEQFF	TGTGCCAGCAGCTTACGTGGGGGGGCCTACAATGAGCAGTTCTTC
NA	once	TRBV18	TRBJ1-1	CASSPPMRTEAFF	TGTGCCAGCTCACCACCGATGCGGACTGAAGCTTTCTTT
NA	NA	TRBV30	TRBJ1-6	CAATGLVNSPLHF	TGTGCCGCAACAGGGCTTGTGAATTCACCCCTCCACTTT
NA	NA	TRBV9	TRBJ1-5	CASSVGQSNQPQHF	TGTGCCAGCAGCGTAGGACAGAGCAATCAGCCCCAGCATTTT
NA	NA	TRBV19	TRBJ1-1	CASRPKVGLMNTEAFF	TGTGCCAGTAGGCCCAAGGTGGGTCTCATGAACACTGAAGCTTTCTTT